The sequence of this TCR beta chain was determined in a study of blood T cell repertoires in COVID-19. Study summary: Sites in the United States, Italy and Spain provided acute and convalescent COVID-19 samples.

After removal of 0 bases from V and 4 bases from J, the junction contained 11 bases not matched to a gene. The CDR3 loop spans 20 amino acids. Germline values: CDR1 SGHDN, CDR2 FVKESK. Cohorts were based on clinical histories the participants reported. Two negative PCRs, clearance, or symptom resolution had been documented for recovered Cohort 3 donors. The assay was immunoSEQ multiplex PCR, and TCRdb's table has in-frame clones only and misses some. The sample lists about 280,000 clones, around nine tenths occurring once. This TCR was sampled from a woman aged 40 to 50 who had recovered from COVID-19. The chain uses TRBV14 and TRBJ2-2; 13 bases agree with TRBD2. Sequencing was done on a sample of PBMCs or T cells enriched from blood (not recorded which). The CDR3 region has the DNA TGTGCCAGCAGCCAAGATAGACACCAGGGACTAGCGGGGCGCACCGGGGAGCTGTTTTTT. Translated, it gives CASSQDRHQGLAGRTGELFF.